Following are 19 T cell receptor beta chains from one sample sequenced in a study of T cell responses to AZD1222 COVID-19 vaccine. Generated by immunoSEQ multiplex PCR, the TCRdb table keeps only in-frame clones and is missing some. In the table there are 90,000 to 150,000 clones, 87% of which are singletons. Sequencing was performed on peripheral blood, taken 28 days after the second AZD1222 dose. The receptors shown here come from an adult who received the AZD1222 COVID-19 vaccine.

V and J are TRBV10-3 and TRBJ2-2, with D unresolved. This CDR3 contains 13 residues. Looked up from germline, CDR1 is ENHRY and CDR2 is SYGVKD. The V and J ends lost 2 bases and 4 bases respectively, with 5 bases between them. The DNA for the CDR3 is TGTGCCATCAGTGAGCCAACCACCGGGGAGCTGTTTTTT. Residues: CAISEPTTGELFF.

This chain joins TRBV4-3 and TRBJ1-5; 10 positions match TRBD1. V shed 4 bases and J 5 bases; nucleotides not matched to a gene: 5. Germline CDR1 LGHNA, CDR2 YSLEER. CDR3 length: 15 residues. This chain's CDR3 is CASSRGTGVHQPQHF. The DNA of the CDR3 is TGCGCCAGCAGCCGGGGGACAGGGGTCCATCAGCCCCAGCATTTT.

The V call is TRBV7-2, the J call TRBJ1-1; the match to TRBD1 covers 8 bases. V was pared by 1 base and J by 5 bases, with 3 bases of the junction left unmatched. There are 14 residues in the CDR3. Germline values: CDR1 SGHTA, CDR2 FQGNSA. The CDR3 nucleotides read TGTGCCAGCAGCTTAGACAGGGGGAGAACTGAAGCTTTCTTT. Residues: CASSLDRGRTEAFF.

The chain uses TRBV5-5 and TRBJ1-1; D is perhaps TRBD1 (6 bases). The V gene lost 2 bases and the J gene lost 0 bases, with 11 bases spanning the gap. The CDR3 totals 15 residues. CDR1 is SGHKS and CDR2 is YYEKEE in the germline V gene (reference sequence). CDR3 protein: CASSLGGTVNTEAFF. The CDR3 coding sequence is TGTGCCAGCAGCTTAGGGGGGACGGTGAACACTGAAGCTTTCTTT.

J is TRBJ1-6 and V is TRBV12-3 or TRBV12-4; D uncertain. The V gene lost 4 bases and the J gene lost 7 bases, with 5 bases spanning the gap. The CDR3 contains 12 residues. The CDR3 coding sequence is TGTGCCAGCAGTTCGTCCAATTCACCCCTCCACTTT. Translation: CASSSSNSPLHF.

This sequence joins TRBV19 and TRBJ1-3; D is uncertain. CDR1 LNHDA and CDR2 SQIVND come from the germline V gene (reference sequence). Trimming cost V 7 bases and J 3 bases, with 10 bases left between them. There are 13 residues in the CDR3. DNA of the CDR3: TGTGCCAGTACTCCCGACATTGGAAACACCATATATTTT. It translates to CASTPDIGNTIYF.

This chain links TRBV6-5 with TRBJ1-1; 9 bases line up with TRBD1. The CDR3 has 15 amino acids. CDR1 and CDR2 (germline): MNHEY, SVGAGI. After removal of 11 bases from V and 5 bases from J, the junction contained 15 bases not matched to a gene. CDR3 nucleotide sequence: TGTGCCGGAGGCCCGGAACAGGGGGCTGTGACTGAAGCTTTCTTT. Its translation is CAGGPEQGAVTEAFF.

This chain links TRBV27 with TRBJ1-5; a weak D match, TRBD1 (6 bases). The CDR3 extends over 14 amino acids. V was shortened by 2 bases and J by 2 bases, with 7 bases between the two germline ends. Germline CDR1 is MNHEY and CDR2 is SMNVEV (reference sequence). The DNA of the CDR3 is TGTGCCAGCAGTTTAAACAGGGGCAATCAGCCCCAGCATTTT. This sequence encodes CASSLNRGNQPQHF.

The chain couples TRBV12-3 or TRBV12-4 to TRBJ2-6; no clear D gene. This CDR3 comprises 13 residues. Trimming pared 3 bases from V and 4 bases from J, leaving 4 bases between. The CDR3 sequence: CASSFAGANVLTF. Here the CDR3 DNA reads TGTGCCAGCAGTTTTGCCGGGGCCAACGTCCTGACTTTC.

The J gene is TRBJ2-2, the V gene TRBV19, with 7 bases identical to TRBD2. The CDR3 contains 17 residues. The junction had 9 bases not matched to a gene; V was cut back by 5 bases and J by 0 bases. The germline gives CDR1 LNHDA, CDR2 SQIVND (reference sequence). The CDR3 DNA sequence: TGTGCCAGTAGTGGGGAGGGTTTAGCCCCGAACACCGGGGAGCTGTTTTTT. It translates to CASSGEGLAPNTGELFF.

The chain has TRBV7-2 and TRBJ2-3; TRBD2 aligns across 14 bases. CDR1 SGHTA and CDR2 FQGNSA come from the germline V gene. The junction had 0 bases not matched to a gene; V was cut back by 4 bases and J by 6 bases. This CDR3 is built from 14 residues. The CDR3 DNA sequence: TGTGCCAGCAGCTGGACTAGCGGGGGGGATACGCAGTATTTT. Protein sequence: CASSWTSGGDTQYF.

The sample holds a few counts of this clone. The chain has TRBV5-1 and TRBJ1-4; 7 bases are shared with TRBD1. The V and J ends lost 5 bases and 8 bases, in that order; junction bases with no gene match: 6. CDR3 length: 13 residues. CDR1 is SGHRS, CDR2 YFSETQ, per germline. The CDR3 DNA reads as TGCGCCAGCAGTGGGGACAGAGGAGAAAAACTGTTTTTT. It specifies CASSGDRGEKLFF. The full variable domain, with the rest looked up from reference TRBV5-1 and TRBJ1-4, is KAGVTQTPRYLIKTRGQQVTLSCSPISGHRSVSWYQQTPGQGLQFLFEYFSETQRNKGNFPGRFSGRQFSNSRSEMNVSTLELGDSALYLCASSGDRGEKLFFGSGTQLSVL.

V is TRBV9 and J is TRBJ2-5; 9 bases align to TRBD2. The CDR3 covers 16 residues. V trimming: 4 bases; J trimming: 4 bases; junction bases outside the gene matches: 11. The germline CDR1 and CDR2 sequences are SGDLS and YYNGEE. CDR3 sequence (DNA): TGTGCCAGCAGCCCACCCTCGGGACTAGCTGGAGAGACCCAGTACTTC. Its translation: CASSPPSGLAGETQYF.

The chain is built from TRBV3-1 (or the pseudogene TRBV3-2) and TRBJ1-3, with a possible D match to TRBD1 (5 bases). Germline values: CDR1 LGHDT, CDR2 YNNKEL (reference sequence). The CDR3 length is 19 residues. V was pared by 0 bases and J by 0 bases, with 18 bases between. This CDR3 reads CASSQDRWGRLDSGNTIYF. The CDR3 DNA reads as TGTGCCAGCAGCCAAGATCGTTGGGGACGGTTGGACTCTGGAAACACCATATATTTT.

This chain connects TRBV25-1 to TRBJ2-3; D is ambiguous. The CDR3 length is 14 residues. Trimming removed 5 bases at V and 0 bases at J, with 9 bases between. Germline V gives CDR1 MGHDK, CDR2 SYGVNS. The CDR3 coding sequence is TGTGCCAGCAGTCCCTTTCGGAGCACAGATACGCAGTATTTT. This gives the protein CASSPFRSTDTQYF.

The CDR3 bases are TGTGCCAGCAGTCTGGACAGTTTCTTGTATGGCTACACCTTC. It codes for CASSLDSFLYGYTF. This chain links TRBV28 with TRBJ1-2; D may be TRBD1 (6 bases). CDR3 length: 14 residues. Germline V CDR1 and CDR2: MDHEN, SYDVKM. Trimming cost V 5 bases and J 5 bases, with 15 bases left between them.

The chain couples TRBV7-3 to TRBJ1-1; D unresolved. The V gene lost 3 bases and the J gene lost 1 base, with 6 bases spanning the gap. The CDR3 runs to 13 residues. Germline V gene data show CDR1 as SGHTA and CDR2 as FQGTGA. The CDR3 loop reads CASSFAENTEAFF. CDR3 sequence (DNA): TGTGCCAGCAGCTTCGCGGAGAACACTGAAGCTTTCTTT.

V is TRBV5-1 and J is TRBJ1-5; 7 nucleotides match TRBD1. Losses at the gene ends were 5 bases for V and 3 bases for J; bases not matched to a gene: 5. Germline values: CDR1 SGHRS, CDR2 YFSETQ. The CDR3 length is 14 residues. The CDR3, as DNA: TGCGCCAGCAGAGAAGGGACAGCCAATCAGCCCCAGCATTTT. It codes for CASREGTANQPQHF.

The sample holds a few counts of this clone. J is TRBJ2-1 and V is TRBV11-1; TRBD1 might be the D (5 bases). The V gene lost 0 bases and the J gene lost 3 bases, with 12 bases spanning the gap. The CDR3 spans 16 residues. The germline CDR1 and CDR2 sequences are SGHAT and FQDESV (reference sequence). The CDR3 loop is CASSLAQGNYYNEQFF. The CDR3 region has the DNA TGTGCCAGCAGCTTAGCGCAGGGCAATTACTACAATGAGCAGTTCTTC.